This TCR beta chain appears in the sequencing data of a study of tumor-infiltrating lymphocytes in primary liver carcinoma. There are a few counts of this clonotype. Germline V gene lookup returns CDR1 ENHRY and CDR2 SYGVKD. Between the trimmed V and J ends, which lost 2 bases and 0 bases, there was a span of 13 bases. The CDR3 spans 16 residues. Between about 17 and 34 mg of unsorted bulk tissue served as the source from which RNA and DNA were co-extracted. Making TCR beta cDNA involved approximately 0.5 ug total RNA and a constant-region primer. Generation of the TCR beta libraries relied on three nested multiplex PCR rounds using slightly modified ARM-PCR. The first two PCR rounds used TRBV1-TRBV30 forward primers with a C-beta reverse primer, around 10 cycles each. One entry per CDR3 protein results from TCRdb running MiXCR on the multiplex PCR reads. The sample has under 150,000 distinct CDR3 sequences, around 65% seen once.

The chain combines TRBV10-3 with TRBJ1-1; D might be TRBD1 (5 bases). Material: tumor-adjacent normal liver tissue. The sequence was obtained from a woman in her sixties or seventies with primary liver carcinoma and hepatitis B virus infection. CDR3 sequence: CAISENRGTMNTEAFF. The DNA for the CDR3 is TGTGCCATCAGTGAGAACAGAGGGACCATGAACACTGAAGCTTTCTTT.